This T cell receptor beta chain was recovered during a study of control samples from healthy donors and cancer patients. Clones were sequenced by immunoSEQ multiplex PCR, and TCRdb holds only the in-frame ones, with some missing. The table records around 57,000 clones, 85% to 95% of them present only once. The receptor comes from a man between 25 and 39 years old with colorectal cancer. Sequencing was performed on PBMCs.

This CDR3 reads CASSLDTGGAWVMNTGELFF. CDR3 in DNA: TGTGCCAGCAGCTTAGATACCGGGGGGGCTTGGGTAATGAACACCGGGGAGCTGTTTTTT. The chain carries TRBV6-6 and TRBJ2-2; 8 nucleotides match TRBD2. The CDR3 sequence is 20 residues long. Germline V gene lookup returns CDR1 MNHNY and CDR2 SVGAGI (reference sequence). V lost 6 bases, J lost 1 base, and 19 bases stayed unmatched.